This TCR beta chain was identified during a study of T cell changes during pregnancy in multiple sclerosis (dated by TCRdb to between 2018 and 2021). With respect to the entire study: The study looked at changes in the T cell repertoire across pregnancy in women with multiple sclerosis.

Details on this clone: There is no known antigen for this receptor. There are no base qualities to consult, and no much larger clone falls within one base.

The trim is 2 bases for V and 4 bases for J, with a gap of 5 bases between the germline ends. CDR3 length: 11 amino acids, cysteine to phenylalanine. Here the CDR3 DNA is all that survives: 33 bases in frame from base 1. The germline V gene (reference sequence) supplies CDR1 DFQATT and CDR2 SNEGSKA. Library generation was performed with the immunoSEQ multiplex PCR assay. In its TCRdb copy, this immuneACCESS table keeps in-frame sequences only and misses some clones. Where compared with another copy, unresolved V genes explain less than half of these, and the others have no known cause. The sample table lists more than 11,000 clones, approximately 93% of them with a count of one. The ten biggest clones cover about 3% of the sample.

This receptor was taken from a female donor in good health, enrolled as a control in a pregnancy study. The chain employs TRBV20-1 and TRBJ1-2; TRBD1 is a weak D gene call, 5 bases matching. The sequencing here drew on peripheral blood, taken in the second trimester of pregnancy. The CDR3 here reads CSARQGYGYTF. Here is the DNA: TGCAGTGCTAGACAGGGCTATGGCTACACCTTC.